This is a list of T cell receptor beta chains from one sample in a study of blood T cell repertoires in COVID-19. Repertoires were generated with immunoSEQ multiplex PCR, while TCRdb's copy carries only in-frame clones and drops some. The sample consists of over 600,000 clones, 90% of them appearing once. Input material: peripheral blood. All receptors derive from a woman between 18 and 30 years old with acute or convalescent COVID-19. The CDR3 runs from the conserved cysteine through the conserved F or W. The size of a clone is reported for some rows only, either as once, few or many, or as a class for expanded clones.

V | size | CDR3
TRBV4-1 | NA | CASSQETSYEQYF
TRBV5-6 | NA | CASSPYDSGNTIYF
TRBV18 | NA | CASSPGTGGGYTF
TRBV5-1 | NA | CASSLVAQGYGYTF
TRBV18 | NA | CASSPGDSGARYF
TRBV5-1 | once | CASSLEAGQGARDTQYF
TRBV10-3 | NA | CAISDWAGGRNEQFF
TRBV15 | NA | CATSRDRQGRGTQYF
TRBV6-5 | NA | CASSYSPGHSEKLFF
TRBV27 | NA | CASSWTGGSNQPQHF
TRBV6-5 | NA | CASTPRGGATYEQYF
TRBV24-1 | NA | CATSESGGTHTDTQYF
TRBV18 | NA | CASSPPSVKGGTQYF
TRBV12-3/TRBV12-4 | NA | CASSRTVGTEAFF
TRBV5-8 | NA | CASHLTGVKYF
TRBV6-5 | once | CASGAVYYGYTF
TRBV7-9 | once | CASSELTTQPYEQYF
TRBV24-1 | NA | CATSDGAPFQPQHF
TRBV23-1 | NA | CASKWTGGAAPSGNTIYF
TRBV3-1/TRBV3-2 | NA | CASSQAQRGGIPFSYNEQFF
TRBV12-3/TRBV12-4 | NA | CASTPQGNTEAFF
TRBV3-1/TRBV3-2 | NA | CASSFGSDSRNTEAFF
TRBV9 | NA | CASSGVGGSYNEQFF
TRBV29-1 | NA | CSVDRPSSNEQFF
TRBV9 | NA | CASSGLRGLTEAFF